A selection of T cell receptor beta chains follows, all from one sample in a study of OX40 agonist ivuxolimab in advanced cancers. Method: immunoSEQ multiplex PCR; TCRdb's copy keeps in-frame clones and lacks some. The sample includes 65,000 to 95,000 clones, around 85% of them seen just once. The input for sequencing was CD4+ or CD8+ T cells sorted from blood, taken in a trial of the OX40 agonist ivuxolimab. These receptors came from an adult with an advanced solid tumor such as melanoma, head and neck, liver or kidney cancer. The CDR3 runs from the conserved cysteine through the conserved F or W. A D gene is named only where the DNA matches it firmly. Rows may omit the clone size; those that give it use once, few, many or a size class.

j_gene: TRBJ2-1
d_gene: TRBD1
abundance: -
v_gene: TRBV28
CDR3aa: CASSLSGQGASGTYNEQFF
CDR3nt: TGTGCCAGCAGTTTATCCGGACAGGGGGCTAGCGGGACTTACAATGAGCAGTTCTTC

j_gene: TRBJ1-1
d_gene: -
abundance: few
v_gene: TRBV9
CDR3aa: CASSRGSGTEAFF
CDR3nt: TGTGCCAGCAGCCGAGGGAGCGGCACTGAAGCTTTCTTT

j_gene: TRBJ1-3
d_gene: -
abundance: few
v_gene: TRBV19
CDR3aa: CASGLGRNTIYF
CDR3nt: TGTGCCAGTGGCCTGGGTCGAAACACCATATATTTT

j_gene: TRBJ1-1
d_gene: -
abundance: -
v_gene: TRBV2
CDR3aa: CASSGERDTEAFF
CDR3nt: TGTGCCAGCTCAGGGGAGAGAGACACTGAAGCTTTCTTT

j_gene: TRBJ2-5
d_gene: TRBD1
abundance: -
v_gene: TRBV9
CDR3aa: CASSLSSTPGQGPRETQYF
CDR3nt: TGTGCCAGCAGCCTTTCATCGACCCCGGGACAGGGGCCGAGGGAGACCCAGTACTTC

j_gene: TRBJ1-4
d_gene: -
abundance: -
v_gene: TRBV6-5
CDR3aa: CASSRSGEKLFF
CDR3nt: TGTGCCAGCAGCCGCTCGGGTGAAAAACTGTTTTTT

j_gene: TRBJ2-4
d_gene: TRBD2
abundance: -
v_gene: TRBV29-1
CDR3aa: CSVYWVEGGTKNIQYF
CDR3nt: TGCAGCGTTTATTGGGTAGAGGGAGGGACCAAAAACATTCAGTACTTC

j_gene: TRBJ1-4
d_gene: -
abundance: -
v_gene: TRBV10-3
CDR3aa: CAIGDTLTNEKLFF
CDR3nt: TGTGCCATCGGGGACACCCTAACTAATGAAAAACTGTTTTTT

j_gene: TRBJ1-1
d_gene: -
abundance: -
v_gene: TRBV5-4
CDR3aa: CASSWDSVNTEAFF
CDR3nt: TGTGCCAGCAGCTGGGATTCAGTGAACACTGAAGCTTTCTTT

j_gene: TRBJ1-6
d_gene: -
abundance: once
v_gene: TRBV5-1
CDR3aa: CASSKSQGLGSPLHF
CDR3nt: TGCGCCAGCAGCAAAAGCCAGGGACTGGGGTCACCCCTCCACTTT

j_gene: TRBJ2-1
d_gene: -
abundance: -
v_gene: TRBV5-1
CDR3aa: CASSLLPVDGGTHEQFF
CDR3nt: TGCGCCAGCAGCTTGTTACCCGTAGATGGCGGCACGCATGAGCAGTTCTTC

j_gene: TRBJ2-7
d_gene: -
abundance: -
v_gene: TRBV5-4
CDR3aa: CATIGGLHEGEQYF
CDR3nt: TGTGCCACCATTGGGGGACTCCACGAGGGAGAGCAGTACTTC

j_gene: TRBJ2-1
d_gene: -
abundance: -
v_gene: TRBV2
CDR3aa: CASTSGPSSYNEQFF
CDR3nt: TGTGCCAGCACCAGCGGGCCCAGCTCCTACAATGAGCAGTTCTTC

j_gene: TRBJ1-2
d_gene: -
abundance: few
v_gene: TRBV10-3
CDR3aa: CAINAGVDYGYTF
CDR3nt: TGTGCCATCAATGCGGGTGTGGACTATGGCTACACCTTC

j_gene: TRBJ2-3
d_gene: TRBD2
abundance: -
v_gene: TRBV30
CDR3aa: CAWSASGASTDTQYF
CDR3nt: TGTGCCTGGAGTGCTAGCGGGGCTAGCACAGATACGCAGTATTTT

j_gene: TRBJ2-3
d_gene: TRBD1
abundance: few
v_gene: TRBV6-5
CDR3aa: CASSYSHKGAGTQYF
CDR3nt: TGTGCCAGCAGTTACTCTCATAAGGGGGCGGGTACGCAGTATTTT

j_gene: TRBJ2-7
d_gene: -
abundance: -
v_gene: TRBV6-5
CDR3aa: CASSYPTGEQYF
CDR3nt: TGTGCCAGCAGTTACCCAACGGGCGAGCAGTACTTC

j_gene: TRBJ2-1
d_gene: -
abundance: -
v_gene: TRBV27
CDR3aa: CASKDEQFF
CDR3nt: TGTGCCAGCAAGGATGAGCAGTTCTTC

j_gene: TRBJ2-7
d_gene: -
abundance: -
v_gene: TRBV19
CDR3aa: CASSLGGTPSYEQYF
CDR3nt: TGTGCCAGTAGCCTAGGAGGGACACCCTCCTACGAGCAGTACTTC

j_gene: TRBJ1-3
d_gene: -
abundance: -
v_gene: TRBV27
CDR3aa: CASSLEGSSGNTIYF
CDR3nt: TGTGCCAGCAGTTTAGAGGGAAGCTCTGGAAACACCATATATTTT

j_gene: TRBJ2-7
d_gene: -
abundance: -
v_gene: TRBV2
CDR3aa: CASTDPRTLGYEQYF
CDR3nt: TGTGCCAGCACTGACCCAAGGACCCTAGGCTACGAGCAGTACTTC

j_gene: TRBJ2-2
d_gene: TRBD2
abundance: -
v_gene: TRBV28
CDR3aa: CASILAGANGELFF
CDR3nt: TGTGCCAGCATCCTAGCGGGAGCTAACGGGGAGCTGTTTTTT

j_gene: TRBJ2-2
d_gene: -
abundance: -
v_gene: TRBV4-2
CDR3aa: CASSQVRGRGNTGELFF
CDR3nt: TGTGCCAGCAGCCAAGTTCGGGGCAGAGGGAACACCGGGGAGCTGTTTTTT

j_gene: TRBJ2-3
d_gene: TRBD2
abundance: -
v_gene: TRBV5-4
CDR3aa: CASSSGKREDTDTQYF
CDR3nt: TGTGCCAGCAGCTCTGGCAAGCGGGAGGACACAGATACGCAGTATTTT

j_gene: TRBJ1-2
d_gene: -
abundance: -
v_gene: TRBV6-1
CDR3aa: CASSESAVGYTF
CDR3nt: TGTGCCAGCAGTGAGTCGGCAGTCGGCTACACCTTC

j_gene: TRBJ2-1
d_gene: TRBD2
abundance: -
v_gene: TRBV19
CDR3aa: CASSRGTINEQFF
CDR3nt: TGTGCCAGTAGTAGAGGGACTATCAATGAGCAGTTCTTC

j_gene: TRBJ1-1
d_gene: -
abundance: -
v_gene: TRBV27
CDR3aa: CASSSTGLGYSTEAFF
CDR3nt: TGTGCCAGCAGTTCCACAGGGCTGGGGTACAGCACTGAAGCTTTCTTT

j_gene: TRBJ1-4
d_gene: -
abundance: -
v_gene: TRBV27
CDR3aa: CASRRAGASVTNEKLFF
CDR3nt: TGTGCCAGCAGAAGGGCAGGGGCCTCGGTAACTAATGAAAAACTGTTTTTT

j_gene: TRBJ2-1
d_gene: TRBD2
abundance: -
v_gene: TRBV5-4
CDR3aa: CASSRLAGGRTYNEQFF
CDR3nt: TGTGCCAGCAGCCGACTAGCGGGAGGAAGAACCTACAATGAGCAGTTCTTC

j_gene: TRBJ2-7
d_gene: TRBD2
abundance: -
v_gene: TRBV10-3
CDR3aa: CAISSPSGSAYEQYF
CDR3nt: TGTGCCATCAGTTCCCCTAGCGGGAGTGCCTACGAGCAGTACTTC

j_gene: TRBJ1-4
d_gene: TRBD1
abundance: -
v_gene: TRBV2
CDR3aa: CASSGRGREKLFF
CDR3nt: TGTGCCAGCAGTGGCAGGGGGCGCGAAAAACTGTTTTTT

j_gene: TRBJ2-3
d_gene: TRBD2
abundance: -
v_gene: TRBV19
CDR3aa: CASSRGLAGVRDTQYF
CDR3nt: TGTGCCAGTAGTAGAGGGCTAGCGGGAGTAAGAGATACGCAGTATTTT

j_gene: TRBJ1-3
d_gene: TRBD1
abundance: few
v_gene: TRBV19
CDR3aa: CASSKTGPYSGNTIYF
CDR3nt: TGTGCCAGTAGTAAGACAGGGCCGTACTCTGGAAACACCATATATTTT

j_gene: TRBJ1-5
d_gene: -
abundance: few
v_gene: TRBV28
CDR3aa: CASGGPYSAQPQHF
CDR3nt: TGTGCCAGCGGCGGCCCCTATAGCGCTCAGCCCCAGCATTTT

j_gene: TRBJ2-1
d_gene: -
abundance: -
v_gene: TRBV10-1
CDR3aa: CASSHNEQFF
CDR3nt: TGCGCCAGCAGTCATAATGAGCAGTTCTTC

j_gene: TRBJ2-4
d_gene: -
abundance: -
v_gene: TRBV7-2
CDR3aa: CASSLAIGRNKNIQYF
CDR3nt: TGTGCCAGCAGCTTAGCGATCGGGCGCAACAAAAACATTCAGTACTTC

j_gene: TRBJ2-5
d_gene: -
abundance: -
v_gene: TRBV6-1
CDR3aa: CASSEASGEQETQYF
CDR3nt: TGTGCCAGCAGTGAAGCGTCCGGTGAACAAGAGACCCAGTACTTC

j_gene: TRBJ1-1
d_gene: TRBD1
abundance: -
v_gene: TRBV6-5
CDR3aa: CASTRLPGGYTEAFF
CDR3nt: TGTGCCAGCACCCGTCTACCAGGGGGCTACACTGAAGCTTTCTTT

j_gene: TRBJ2-7
d_gene: -
abundance: -
v_gene: TRBV4-2
CDR3aa: CASSQDDRGTLYEQYF
CDR3nt: TGTGCCAGCAGCCAAGATGATAGGGGTACCCTCTACGAGCAGTACTTC

j_gene: TRBJ1-1
d_gene: TRBD1
abundance: -
v_gene: TRBV2
CDR3aa: CARPGQNMNTEAFF
CDR3nt: TGTGCCAGACCGGGACAGAACATGAACACTGAAGCTTTCTTT

j_gene: TRBJ1-1
d_gene: -
abundance: few
v_gene: TRBV5-1
CDR3aa: CASSQVNSNTEAFF
CDR3nt: TGCGCCAGCAGCCAGGTTAACTCCAACACTGAAGCTTTCTTT

j_gene: TRBJ2-3
d_gene: -
abundance: -
v_gene: TRBV5-1
CDR3aa: CASSLGTYSTDTQYF
CDR3nt: TGCGCCAGCAGCTTGGGGACTTATAGCACAGATACGCAGTATTTT

j_gene: TRBJ2-2
d_gene: -
abundance: once
v_gene: TRBV6-5
CDR3aa: CASKAGRFVAGELFF
CDR3nt: TGTGCCAGCAAGGCAGGGAGGTTTGTAGCCGGGGAGCTGTTTTTT

j_gene: TRBJ2-7
d_gene: TRBD2
abundance: once
v_gene: TRBV14
CDR3aa: CASSHRTSDRYEQYF
CDR3nt: TGTGCCAGCAGCCACCGGACTAGCGATAGATACGAGCAGTACTTC

j_gene: TRBJ2-5
d_gene: -
abundance: -
v_gene: TRBV21-1
CDR3aa: CASSQKRPGQETQYF
CDR3nt: TGTGCCAGCAGCCAAAAGCGGCCGGGTCAAGAGACCCAGTACTTC

j_gene: TRBJ2-1
d_gene: -
abundance: -
v_gene: TRBV6-4
CDR3aa: CASSDSYPGLRYDNEQFF
CDR3nt: TGTGCCAGCAGTGATTCATACCCGGGACTCCGTTATGACAATGAGCAGTTCTTC

j_gene: TRBJ2-7
d_gene: -
abundance: -
v_gene: TRBV6-1
CDR3aa: CASSEWGEKGPGNEQYF
CDR3nt: TGTGCCAGCAGTGAATGGGGGGAGAAGGGTCCAGGGAATGAGCAGTACTTC

j_gene: TRBJ2-2
d_gene: -
abundance: -
v_gene: TRBV5-1
CDR3aa: CASRLVVNTGELFF
CDR3nt: TGCGCCAGCAGACTAGTTGTTAACACCGGGGAGCTGTTTTTT

j_gene: TRBJ2-5
d_gene: TRBD2
abundance: -
v_gene: TRBV7-8
CDR3aa: CASSGTSGQETQYF
CDR3nt: TGTGCCAGCAGCGGGACTAGCGGACAAGAGACCCAGTACTTC

j_gene: TRBJ2-7
d_gene: TRBD2
abundance: -
v_gene: TRBV12-5
CDR3aa: CASGLTSLRATSGSPYEQYF
CDR3nt: TGTGCTAGTGGTTTGACGTCCCTTCGGGCGACTAGCGGATCTCCCTACGAGCAGTACTTC

j_gene: TRBJ1-1
d_gene: TRBD1
abundance: -
v_gene: TRBV7-8
CDR3aa: CASSLPGQGGTEAFF
CDR3nt: TGTGCCAGCAGCTTACCGGGACAGGGAGGCACTGAAGCTTTCTTT